This T cell receptor beta chain came from a study of T cell changes during pregnancy in multiple sclerosis (dated 2019 in TCRdb). Turning to the overall study: In women with multiple sclerosis, the researchers looked at how the T cell repertoire shifted as pregnancy progressed.

The CDR3 runs 15 amino acids, cysteine and phenylalanine included. The sequence is cut down to CDR3 DNA, 45 bases in frame from base 1. V drops 0 bases and J drops 0 bases, leaving 9 bases in between. The germline V gene specifies SGHRS as CDR1 and YFSETQ as CDR2. To prepare the library, the immunoSEQ multiplex PCR assay was applied. TCRdb retrieved this table from immuneACCESS and kept in-frame rearrangements only. Not all clones are present; in checked studies, unresolved V genes account for under half, and no reason is known for the remainder. This sample gives about 120,000 clones in total; 80% to 95% of them show up just once. The top ten clonotypes cover roughly 6.2% of the sample. A remark on this clone: There is no known antigen for this receptor. The record has no base qualities; no much larger clone is one base away.

This sequence originates from a female donor with multiple sclerosis, enrolled in a pregnancy study. The specimen was peripheral blood, collected before pregnancy. Here the chain combines TRBV5-1 and TRBJ2-5; TRBD1 could be the D gene, as 5 bases match. The DNA sequence is as follows: TGCGCCAGCAGCTTGGAAACAGGATACCAAGAGACCCAGTACTTC. This yields the protein CASSLETGYQETQYF.